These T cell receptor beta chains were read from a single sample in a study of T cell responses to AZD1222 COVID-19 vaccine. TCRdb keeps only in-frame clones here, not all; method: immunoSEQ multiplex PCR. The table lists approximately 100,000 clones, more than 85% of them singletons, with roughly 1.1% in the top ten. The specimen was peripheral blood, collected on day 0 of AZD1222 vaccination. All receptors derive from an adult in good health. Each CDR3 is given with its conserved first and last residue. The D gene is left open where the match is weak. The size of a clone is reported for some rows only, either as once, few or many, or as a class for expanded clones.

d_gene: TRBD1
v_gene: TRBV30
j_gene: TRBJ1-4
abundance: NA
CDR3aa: CAWSPGQGSFF
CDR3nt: TGTGCCTGGAGCCCGGGACAGGGAAGTTTTTTT

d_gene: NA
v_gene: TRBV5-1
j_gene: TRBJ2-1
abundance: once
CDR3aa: CASSPAGGYNEQFF
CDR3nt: TGCGCCAGCAGCCCCGCGGGCGGATACAATGAGCAGTTCTTC

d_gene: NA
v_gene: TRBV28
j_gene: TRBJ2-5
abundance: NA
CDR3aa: CASNVQQETQYF
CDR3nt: TGTGCCAGCAACGTACAGCAAGAGACCCAGTACTTC

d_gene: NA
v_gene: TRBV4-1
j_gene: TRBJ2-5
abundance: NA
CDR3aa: CASSQDGLVGETQYF
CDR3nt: TGCGCCAGCAGCCAAGATGGTCTAGTGGGGGAGACCCAGTACTTC

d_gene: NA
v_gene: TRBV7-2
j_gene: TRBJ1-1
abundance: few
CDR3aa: CASSSDVNTEAFF
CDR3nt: TGTGCCAGCAGCTCGGACGTGAACACTGAAGCTTTCTTT

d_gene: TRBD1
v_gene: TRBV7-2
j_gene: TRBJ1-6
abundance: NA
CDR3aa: CASSGQDRARSPLHF
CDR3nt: TGTGCCAGCAGCGGTCAGGACAGGGCGCGGTCACCCCTCCACTTT

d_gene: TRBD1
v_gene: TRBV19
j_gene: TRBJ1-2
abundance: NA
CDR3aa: CASSIPGTGVGYTF
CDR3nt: TGTGCCAGTAGTATCCCCGGGACAGGGGTCGGCTACACCTTC

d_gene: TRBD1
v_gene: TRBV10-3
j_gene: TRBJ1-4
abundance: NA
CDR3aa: CAIKPGTDEKLFF
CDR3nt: TGTGCCATCAAACCCGGGACAGATGAAAAACTGTTTTTT

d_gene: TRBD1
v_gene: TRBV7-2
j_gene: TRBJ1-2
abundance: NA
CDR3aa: CASSLVSGGDGYTF
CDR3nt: TGTGCCAGCAGCTTAGTGTCAGGGGGGGATGGCTACACCTTC

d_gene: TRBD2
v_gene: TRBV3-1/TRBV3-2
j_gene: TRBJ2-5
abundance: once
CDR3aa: CASSHLAGETQYF
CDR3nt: TGTGCCAGCAGCCACTTAGCGGGAGAGACCCAGTACTTC